This TCR beta chain derives from a study of neurological immune-mediated disorders. This clonotype came up many times. MiXCR, run by TCRdb on the 5' RACE reads, gives a single entry per CDR3 protein. The data show approximately 65,000 distinct CDR3 sequences, with around 4% seen just once and approximately 2.7% held by the top ten. This CDR3 is 15 amino acids long. CDR1 SGHRS and CDR2 YFSETQ come from the germline V gene. Trimming took 4 bases from V and 0 from J, leaving 12 bases between them. Sequences were obtained from PBMCs. The gene calls are TRBV5-1 and TRBJ2-3; D is unresolved. This receptor was identified in a man aged 45-65 years with multiple sclerosis. The CDR3: CASSPQTFSTDTQYF. The CDR3 DNA follows: TGCGCCAGCAGCCCACAAACCTTTAGCACAGATACGCAGTATTTT.